The sequence of this T cell receptor (beta chain) was determined in a study of shared clonotypes between healthy human individuals. Across the study: Per donor, CD8 memory used one plate, CD8 naive used two, CD4 memory used three and CD4 naive used three.

Points on this clone: Its antigen remains unknown.

This CDR3 spans 12 amino acids. The germline gives CDR1 SQVTM, CDR2 ANQGSEA. Deletions cut 5 bases from V and 7 bases from J, with 11 bases between. It was CD45RO-negative cells, positively selected for CCR7, that made up naive CD8 cells, with terminally differentiated effector memory CD45RA+ cells excluded. Method: immunoSEQ multiplex PCR; TCRdb's copy keeps in-frame clones and lacks some. The sample lists about 2 million clones, about 95% occurring once. Whole-study results and caveats: A handful of donors held around 5% of naive CD4 clonotypes in common. Sequencing depth was expected to affect clonotype sharing among donors.

Material: naive CD8+ T cells sorted from blood. This chain uses TRBV29-1 with TRBJ1-4, with D tentatively TRBD1 (6 bases). The sequence derives from a man aged 18 to 30 in good health. CDR3 sequence: CSVLETGEKLFF. For the CDR3, the DNA is TGCAGCGTTCTAGAGACAGGTGAAAAACTGTTTTTT.